Listed below are T cell receptor beta chains from one sample, sequenced in a study of regulatory T cells in long-lasting Graves disease. TCRdb itself ran the multiplex PCR reads through MiXCR, one entry per CDR3 protein. The profile shows roughly 320,000 distinct CDR3 sequences, 16% of them singletons. This sample was also put to use in a study of T cells in Graves' hyperthyroidism and ophthalmopathy.

Source: peripheral blood mononuclear cells (PBMCs), taken at new diagnosis, from a patient treated with antithyroid drugs. The origin of the receptors is a man aged 35 to 55 with Graves disease. The CDR3 runs from the conserved cysteine through the conserved F or W. The D gene is left open where the match is weak. The size field is filled for only some rows; it gives once, few, many or a size class.

J gene: TRBJ1-4
clone size: many
V gene: TRBV4-3
D gene: NA
CDR3 DNA: TGCGCCAGCAGCCAACTCTCCAACGGGCCTAATGAAAAACTGTTTTTT
CDR3 protein: CASSQLSNGPNEKLFF

J gene: TRBJ2-3
clone size: many
V gene: TRBV4-1
D gene: NA
CDR3 DNA: TGCGCCAGCAGCCCCCAGGCTGATACGCAGTATTTT
CDR3 protein: CASSPQADTQYF

J gene: TRBJ2-2
clone size: many
V gene: TRBV3-1
D gene: NA
CDR3 DNA: TGTGCCAGCAGCCAAATCCGGGCGCCGAACACCGGGGAGCTGTTTTTT
CDR3 protein: CASSQIRAPNTGELFF

J gene: TRBJ2-7
clone size: NA
V gene: TRBV28
D gene: TRBD1
CDR3 DNA: TGTGCCATTACACCGGGACAGGGGGCTTGGGAGCAGTACTTC
CDR3 protein: CAITPGQGAWEQYF

J gene: TRBJ2-1
clone size: many
V gene: TRBV7-6
D gene: TRBD2
CDR3 DNA: TGTGCCAGCAGCGGAAGCGGGGGGTTCTACAATGAGCAGTTCTTC
CDR3 protein: CASSGSGGFYNEQFF

J gene: TRBJ2-5
clone size: few
V gene: TRBV6-1
D gene: NA
CDR3 DNA: TGTGCCAGTTCCAGGGGGGGACGCCAAGAGACCCAGTACTTC
CDR3 protein: CASSRGGRQETQYF

J gene: TRBJ2-7
clone size: few
V gene: TRBV5-1
D gene: TRBD2
CDR3 DNA: TGCGCCAGCAGCTTGGTGGCTAGCGGGTTCTACGAGCAGTACTTC
CDR3 protein: CASSLVASGFYEQYF

J gene: TRBJ2-1
clone size: few
V gene: TRBV7-7
D gene: TRBD1
CDR3 DNA: TGTGCCAGCAGCTTGCGGACAGGGGGCCCATTCTCCTACAATGAGCAGTTCTTC
CDR3 protein: CASSLRTGGPFSYNEQFF

J gene: TRBJ2-1
clone size: NA
V gene: TRBV20-1
D gene: NA
CDR3 DNA: TGCAGTCAGGGGGGCCTCACGGATGAGCAGTTCTTC
CDR3 protein: CSQGGLTDEQFF

J gene: TRBJ2-1
clone size: few
V gene: TRBV7-9
D gene: NA
CDR3 DNA: TGTGCCAGCAGCACAGCTCGCTTAGACCAGTTCTTC
CDR3 protein: CASSTARLDQFF

J gene: TRBJ2-5
clone size: many
V gene: TRBV11-1
D gene: TRBD2
CDR3 DNA: TGTGCCAGCAGCGCGGGGGTTTGGGAGACCCAGTACTTC
CDR3 protein: CASSAGVWETQYF

J gene: TRBJ1-1
clone size: NA
V gene: TRBV10-3
D gene: NA
CDR3 DNA: TGTGCCATACGGGGGGCAGCGAACACTGAAGCTTTCTTT
CDR3 protein: CAIRGAANTEAFF

J gene: TRBJ2-7
clone size: few
V gene: TRBV18
D gene: NA
CDR3 DNA: TGTGCCAGCTCACCACAAGGACAGACCTACGAGCAGTACTTC
CDR3 protein: CASSPQGQTYEQYF

J gene: TRBJ1-5
clone size: many
V gene: TRBV12-5
D gene: NA
CDR3 DNA: TGTGCTAGTGGGGCGGGGGGGCCCAATCAGCCCCAGCATTTT
CDR3 protein: CASGAGGPNQPQHF

J gene: TRBJ2-7
clone size: many
V gene: TRBV2
D gene: TRBD1
CDR3 DNA: TGTGCCAGCAGCACCGGGACAGGAGGCCCCTACGAGCAGTACTTC
CDR3 protein: CASSTGTGGPYEQYF

J gene: TRBJ2-3
clone size: many
V gene: TRBV5-4
D gene: TRBD2
CDR3 DNA: TGTGCCAGCAGCTCACTAGCGGGGGGGCCGGGAACGGATACGCAGTATTTT
CDR3 protein: CASSSLAGGPGTDTQYF